These 19 T cell receptor beta chains came from one sample sequenced in a study of CD8 T cells in Susac syndrome. The RNA, roughly 0.45 to 1 ug, was put through reverse transcription using random hexamers. TCRdb passed the immunoSEQ multiplex PCR reads through MiXCR, listing each CDR3 protein once. The sample records 210,000 or so distinct CDR3 sequences, about 94% being singletons. Input material: CD4+ T cells from PBMCs. The source of these receptors is a human donor with Susac syndrome.

The rearrangement links TRBV7-9 to TRBJ2-1; D unresolved. Trimming took 1 base from V and 6 from J, leaving 19 bases between them. Germline assignment: CDR1 SEHNR and CDR2 FQNEAQ (reference sequence). This CDR3 spans 17 amino acids. The CDR3: CASSLGRWGEDINEQFF. The CDR3 coding sequence is TGTGCCAGCAGCTTAGGCCGGTGGGGTGAGGATATCAATGAGCAGTTCTTC.

The gene calls are TRBV20-1 and TRBJ1-2; 10 bases align to TRBD1. Per germline, CDR1 DFQATT and CDR2 SNEGSKA (reference sequence). The junction had 9 bases not matched to a gene; V was cut back by 5 bases and J by 3 bases. The CDR3 spans 15 residues. For the CDR3, the DNA is TGCAGTGCTTGGGGGACAGGGGAGCTGGACTATGGCTACACCTTC. It encodes CSAWGTGELDYGYTF.

The chain uses TRBV6-5 and TRBJ1-3, with 9 nucleotides matching TRBD1. The V gene end was trimmed by 6 bases and the J gene end by 3 bases; junction bases not matched to a gene: 6. The CDR3 spans 15 residues. CDR1 is MNHEY and CDR2 is SVGAGI in the germline V gene. Written as DNA, the CDR3 is TGTGCCAGCAGGGACAGGGACAGGGATGGAAACACCATATATTTT. Translated: CASRDRDRDGNTIYF.

The rearrangement joins TRBV6-2 or TRBV6-3 to TRBJ2-1; 7 bases are a match to TRBD1. The CDR3 runs to 15 residues. The germline CDR1 and CDR2 sequences are MNHEY and SVGEGT. Unmatched junction bases numbered 9, after V lost 2 bases and J lost 8 bases. CDR3 sequence reads: CASSYDRDPRDEQFF. CDR3 in DNA: TGTGCCAGCAGTTACGACAGGGACCCCCGGGATGAGCAGTTCTTC.

The V gene is TRBV12-3 or TRBV12-4, the J gene TRBJ1-3; D may be TRBD1 (5 bases). Trimming stripped 6 bases from V and 0 bases from J, with 6 bases between. The CDR3 has 13 residues. The CDR3 coding sequence is TGTGCCAGCAGGACAGCCTCTGGAAACACCATATATTTT. Its protein is CASRTASGNTIYF.

This chain connects TRBV30 to TRBJ2-5; 7 nucleotides agree with TRBD1. The CDR3 loop spans 13 amino acids. Losses at the gene ends were 3 bases for V and 6 bases for J; bases not matched to a gene: 7. In germline, CDR1 is GTSNPN, CDR2 SVGIG (reference sequence). The CDR3 bases are TGTGCCTGGAGCCTGACAGGGATACAGACCCAGTACTTC. Its translation is CAWSLTGIQTQYF.

The chain carries TRBV20-1 and TRBJ1-2; no definite D call. The germline CDR1 and CDR2 sequences are DFQATT and SNEGSKA (reference sequence). The V end was cut by 0 bases, the J end by 8 bases, with 13 bases between. The length of the CDR3 is 13 residues. The chain's CDR3 is CSARDHRKGGYTF. The CDR3 bases are TGCAGTGCTAGAGATCACCGGAAGGGCGGCTACACCTTC.

The chain employs TRBV7-2 and TRBJ1-4; D gene uncertain. V lost 5 bases to trimming and J lost 11 bases, with 18 bases between them. The CDR3 runs 14 residues. The germline V gene has CDR1 SGHTA and CDR2 FQGNSA. The CDR3 nucleotides read TGTGCCAGCAGCGCCGGTGCTCCGCCTGAGAAACTGTTTTTT. Protein sequence: CASSAGAPPEKLFF.

The chain combines TRBV20-1 with TRBJ1-3, with a tentative D call TRBD1 (5 bases). The CDR3 runs to 11 residues. Deletions cut 2 bases from V and 8 bases from J, with 7 bases between. Germline lookup yields CDR1 DFQATT and CDR2 SNEGSKA (reference sequence). CDR3 loop: CSARQGDTIYF. The CDR3 coding sequence is TGCAGTGCTAGACAGGGTGACACCATATATTTT.

This sequence joins TRBV5-4 and TRBJ1-2; weak D call: TRBD1 (5 bases). The V end was cut by 4 bases, the J end by 4 bases, with 23 bases between. CDR1 and CDR2 (germline): SGHNT, YYREEE (reference sequence). The CDR3 has 17 residues. The CDR3 DNA reads TGTGCCAGCAGCCTCCTGGGGCGGGACTCGGGGGGCTATGGCTACACCTTC. It yields the protein CASSLLGRDSGGYGYTF. The full variable domain, in which reference TRBV5-4 and TRBJ1-2 provide the parts outside the CDR3, is ETGVTQSPTHLIKTRGQQVTLRCSSQSGHNTVSWYQQALGQGPQFIFQYYREEENGRGNFPPRFSGLQFPNYSSELNVNALELDDSALYLCASSLLGRDSGGYGYTFGSGTRLTVV.

Only one count was recorded for this clonotype. This chain connects TRBV27 to TRBJ1-5, with D possibly matching TRBD1 (6 bases). The CDR3 extends over 14 amino acids. From germline, CDR1 is MNHEY and CDR2 SMNVEV (reference sequence). V was pared by 6 bases and J by 5 bases, with 14 bases between. CDR3 loop: CASRPQGRDQPQHF. CDR3 in DNA: TGTGCCAGCAGGCCGCAGGGGAGGGATCAGCCCCAGCATTTT.

The CDR3 reads CSAIRGGGFRTDTQYF. As DNA, the CDR3 is TGCAGTGCTATCCGGGGCGGGGGTTTCCGCACAGATACGCAGTATTTT. The chain links TRBV20-1 to TRBJ2-3, with 7 bases matching TRBD2. The CDR3 is 16 residues long. V lost 4 bases, J lost 1 base, and 11 bases stayed unmatched. Germline V lookup: CDR1 DFQATT, CDR2 SNEGSKA (reference sequence).

The chain combines TRBV20-1 with TRBJ2-2, with D possibly being TRBD2 (5 bases). The germline V gene has CDR1 DFQATT and CDR2 SNEGSKA (reference sequence). CDR3 length equals 14 residues. The V end was cut by 5 bases, the J end by 7 bases, with 17 bases between. CDR3 loop: CSAAFPGWGGELFF. CDR3 DNA sequence: TGCAGTGCTGCGTTCCCGGGGTGGGGCGGGGAGCTGTTTTTT.

The chain combines TRBV7-3 with TRBJ2-1, with TRBD2 matching 9 bases. CDR1 is SGHTA and CDR2 is FQGTGA in the germline V gene. There are 13 residues in the CDR3. The J segment lost 5 bases and the V segment lost 11 bases, leaving 7 bases of the junction unmatched. Here the CDR3 DNA reads TGTGCCCTAGCGGGGCCCCTCCACAATGAGCAGTTCTTC. It codes for CALAGPLHNEQFF.

This clonotype was recorded only once. The gene calls are TRBV3-1 and TRBJ2-6; D is uncertain. The CDR3 runs 14 residues. The V gene's germline CDR1 is LGHDT and CDR2 YNNKEL (reference sequence). Trimming stripped 10 bases from V and 2 bases from J, with 12 bases between. CDR3 in DNA: TGTGCCATATCGGACGGACCTGGGGCCAACGTCCTGACTTTC. Protein product: CAISDGPGANVLTF.

This clonotype was detected once. V usage is TRBV30 and J usage is TRBJ2-5, with 12 bases lining up with TRBD2. J gave up 5 bases and V 2 bases, and 3 bases lay outside the gene matches. Germline assignment: CDR1 GTSNPN and CDR2 SVGIG (reference sequence). This CDR3 is 14 amino acids long. This chain's CDR3 is CAWSSLAGGETQYF. CDR3 DNA: TGTGCCTGGAGTAGTCTAGCGGGGGGGGAGACCCAGTACTTC.

The chain links TRBV4-1 to TRBJ1-1, with 12 bases that match TRBD1. Losses at the gene ends were 4 bases for V and 3 bases for J; bases not matched to a gene: 6. Germline CDR1 MGHRA, CDR2 YSYEKL. The CDR3 covers 16 residues. CDR3 region: CASSPGQGAKYTEAFF. Here the CDR3 DNA reads TGCGCCAGCAGCCCGGGACAGGGGGCGAAGTACACTGAAGCTTTCTTT.

The V and J genes are TRBV11-2 and TRBJ2-7, with TRBD1 matching over 8 bases. CDR1 is SGHAT and CDR2 is FQNNGV in the germline V gene. The V gene end was trimmed by 1 base and the J gene end by 3 bases; junction bases not matched to a gene: 5. The CDR3 contains 15 residues. CDR3 sequence: CASSLGAGTGYEQYF. CDR3 DNA sequence: TGTGCCAGCAGCTTAGGAGCCGGGACAGGCTACGAGCAGTACTTC.

The table lists this clonotype with a few counts. One end of the junction fails to match germline, which may point to a read error. This sequence joins TRBV5-1 and TRBJ1-1; the D is unclear. Germline lookup yields CDR1 SGHRS and CDR2 YFSETQ. The CDR3 contains 14 residues. The chain's CDR3 is CASSLVGRNTEAFF. DNA for the CDR3: TGTGCCAGCAGTTTAGTGGGGAGGAACACTGAAGCTTTCTTT.